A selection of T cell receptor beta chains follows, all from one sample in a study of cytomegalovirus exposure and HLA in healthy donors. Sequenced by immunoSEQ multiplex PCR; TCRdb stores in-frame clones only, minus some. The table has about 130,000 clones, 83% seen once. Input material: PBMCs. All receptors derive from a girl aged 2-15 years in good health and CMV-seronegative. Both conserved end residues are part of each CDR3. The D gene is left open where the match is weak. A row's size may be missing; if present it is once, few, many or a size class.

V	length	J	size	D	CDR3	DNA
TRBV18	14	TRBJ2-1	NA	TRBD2	CASSQTSAYNEQFF	TGTGCCAGCTCCCAGACTAGCGCCTACAATGAGCAGTTCTTC
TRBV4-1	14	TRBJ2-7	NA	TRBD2	CASSQDSGVYEQYF	TGCGCCAGCAGCCAGGATAGCGGGGTCTACGAGCAGTACTTC
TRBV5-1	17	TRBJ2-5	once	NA	CASSPRTDRRAQETQYF	TGCGCCAGCAGCCCAAGGACAGACCGAAGGGCCCAAGAGACCCAGTACTTC
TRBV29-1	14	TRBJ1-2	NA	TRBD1	CSVGQGAANYGYTF	TGCAGCGTTGGACAGGGGGCGGCTAACTATGGCTACACCTTC
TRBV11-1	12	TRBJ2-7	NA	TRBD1	CASSSPGGEQYF	TGTGCCAGCAGCTCACCAGGGGGCGAGCAGTACTTC
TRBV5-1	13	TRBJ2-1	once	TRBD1	CASSLVSETGRFF	TGCGCCAGCAGCTTGGTTAGCGAGACAGGGAGGTTCTTC
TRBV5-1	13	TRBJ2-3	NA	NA	CASSRQRTDTQYF	TGCGCCAGCAGCAGACAGCGCACAGATACGCAGTATTTT
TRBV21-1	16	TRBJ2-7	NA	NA	CASSKGRLAGVKEQYF	TGTGCCAGCAGCAAGGGCAGACTAGCGGGAGTAAAAGAGCAGTACTTC
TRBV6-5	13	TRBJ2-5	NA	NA	CASSRSYEETQYF	TGTGCCAGCAGTCGATCCTACGAAGAGACCCAGTACTTC
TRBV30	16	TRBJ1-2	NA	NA	CAWSQTWRPLNYGYTF	TGTGCCTGGAGTCAAACATGGAGACCACTTAACTATGGCTACACCTTC
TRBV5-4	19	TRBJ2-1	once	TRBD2	CASSLYRGLAGSSYNEQFF	TGTGCCAGCAGCTTATACAGGGGACTAGCGGGATCCTCCTACAATGAGCAGTTCTTC
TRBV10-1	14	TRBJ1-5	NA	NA	CASSPSGSNQPQHF	TGCGCCAGCAGCCCGAGTGGTAGCAATCAGCCCCAGCATTTT
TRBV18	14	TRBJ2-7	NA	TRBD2	CASSPASGTVEQYF	TGTGCCAGCTCACCGGCTAGCGGGACGGTCGAGCAGTACTTC
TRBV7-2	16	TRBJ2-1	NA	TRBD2	CASSRRVGGGGNEQFF	TGTGCCAGCAGCCGAAGGGTCGGGGGGGGCGGTAATGAGCAGTTCTTC
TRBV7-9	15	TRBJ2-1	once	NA	CASSSRTKTYNEQFF	TGTGCCAGCAGCTCCCGGACAAAGACCTACAATGAGCAGTTCTTC
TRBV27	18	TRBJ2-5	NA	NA	CASSPGRPWNPDRETQYF	TGTGCCAGCAGCCCTGGGAGACCCTGGAATCCCGATCGGGAGACCCAGTACTTC
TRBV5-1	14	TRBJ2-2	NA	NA	CASRLAWNTGELFF	TGCGCCAGCAGGCTAGCCTGGAACACCGGGGAGCTGTTTTTT
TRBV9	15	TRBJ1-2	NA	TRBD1	CASSAEDRGDYGYTF	TGTGCCAGCAGCGCCGAGGACAGGGGAGACTATGGCTACACCTTC
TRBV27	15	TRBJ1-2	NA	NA	CASSPGGGANYGYTF	TGTGCCAGCAGTCCCGGCGGAGGGGCTAACTATGGCTACACCTTC
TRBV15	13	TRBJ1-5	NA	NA	CATSRGLTEPQHF	TGTGCCACCAGCAGAGGACTAACGGAGCCCCAGCATTTT
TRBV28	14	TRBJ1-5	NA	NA	CASKLQGRNQPQHF	TGTGCCAGCAAATTACAGGGACGGAATCAGCCCCAGCATTTT
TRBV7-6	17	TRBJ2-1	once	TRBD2	CASTAGGGVRSLNEQFF	TGTGCCAGCACGGCGGGAGGAGGCGTCCGAAGTCTCAATGAGCAGTTCTTC
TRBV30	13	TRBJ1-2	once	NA	CAWSGGRSYGYTF	TGTGCCTGGAGTGGAGGGAGATCATATGGCTACACCTTC
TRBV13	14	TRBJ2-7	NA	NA	CASRGGGGSYEQYF	TGTGCCAGCAGGGGAGGGGGGGGCTCCTACGAGCAGTACTTC
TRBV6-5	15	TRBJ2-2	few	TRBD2	CASSSLAGVTGELFF	TGTGCCAGCAGTTCACTAGCGGGAGTCACCGGGGAGCTGTTTTTT
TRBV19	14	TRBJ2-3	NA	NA	CASSTTVDTDTQYF	TGTGCCAGTAGTACGACAGTCGACACAGATACGCAGTATTTT
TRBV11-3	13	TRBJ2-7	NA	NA	CASSLQGSYEQYF	TGTGCCAGCAGCTTACAGGGGTCCTACGAGCAGTACTTC
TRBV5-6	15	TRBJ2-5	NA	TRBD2	CASSLYSAGEETQYF	TGTGCCAGCAGCTTGTATTCCGCGGGGGAAGAGACCCAGTACTTC
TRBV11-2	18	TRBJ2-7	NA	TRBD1	CASSLALGGSTGYDEQYF	TGTGCCAGCAGCTTAGCCCTTGGGGGTTCGACAGGGTACGACGAGCAGTACTTC
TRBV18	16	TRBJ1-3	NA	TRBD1	CASSPRDREQGNTIYF	TGTGCCAGCTCACCCCGGGACAGGGAGCAAGGAAACACCATATATTTT
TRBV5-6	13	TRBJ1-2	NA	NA	CASSVEGNYGYTF	TGTGCCAGCAGTGTTGAGGGAAACTATGGCTACACCTTC
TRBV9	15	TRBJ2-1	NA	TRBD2	CASSTRGAQYNEQFF	TGTGCCAGCAGCACGCGGGGGGCCCAATACAATGAGCAGTTCTTC
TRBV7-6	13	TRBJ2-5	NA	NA	CASSLGPQETQYF	TGTGCCAGCAGCTTAGGTCCACAAGAGACCCAGTACTTC
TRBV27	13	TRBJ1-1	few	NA	CASSPPDRYEAFF	TGTGCCAGCAGTCCACCCGACAGATATGAAGCTTTCTTT
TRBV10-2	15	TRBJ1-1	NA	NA	CASRSAGSMNTEAFF	TGCGCCAGCAGATCGGCAGGTTCTATGAACACTGAAGCTTTCTTT
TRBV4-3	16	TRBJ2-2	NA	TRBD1	CASSPWTGGSTGELFF	TGCGCCAGCAGCCCCTGGACAGGGGGCAGTACCGGGGAGCTGTTTTTT
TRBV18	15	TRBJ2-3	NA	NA	CASSLGGESADTQYF	TGTGCCAGCTCACTCGGCGGGGAGTCAGCCGATACGCAGTATTTT
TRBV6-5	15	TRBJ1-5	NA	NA	CASSLGQGNNQPQHF	TGTGCCAGCAGTTTGGGGCAGGGGAATAATCAGCCCCAGCATTTT
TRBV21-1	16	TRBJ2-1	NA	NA	CASSKGGLAGINEQFF	TGTGCCAGCAGCAAAGGAGGACTAGCGGGAATCAATGAGCAGTTCTTC
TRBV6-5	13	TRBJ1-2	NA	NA	CASSYSGRGGYTF	TGTGCCAGCAGTTACTCTGGGCGTGGTGGCTACACCTTC
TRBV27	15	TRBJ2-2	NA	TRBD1	CASSPRTGGFGELFF	TGTGCCAGCAGTCCTCGGACAGGGGGCTTCGGGGAGCTGTTTTTT
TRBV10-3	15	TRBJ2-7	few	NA	CAISESTGYSYEQYF	TGTGCCATCAGTGAGTCGACAGGATACTCCTACGAGCAGTACTTC
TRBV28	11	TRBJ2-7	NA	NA	CASTFSYEQYF	TGTGCCAGCACATTTTCCTACGAGCAGTACTTC
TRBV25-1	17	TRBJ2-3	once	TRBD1	CASSPPGQGEPTDTQYF	TGTGCCAGCAGCCCACCGGGACAGGGGGAGCCCACAGATACGCAGTATTTT
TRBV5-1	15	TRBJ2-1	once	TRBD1	CASSPGTDLYNEQFF	TGCGCCAGCAGCCCGGGGACAGATCTTTACAATGAGCAGTTCTTC
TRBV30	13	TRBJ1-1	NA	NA	CAWSETMNTEAFF	TGTGCCTGGAGTGAGACAATGAACACTGAAGCTTTCTTT
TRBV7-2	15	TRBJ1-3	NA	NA	CASSATQGSGNTIYF	TGTGCCAGCAGCGCGACACAGGGCTCTGGAAACACCATATATTTT
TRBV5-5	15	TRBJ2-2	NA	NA	CASSPTGTFSGELFF	TGTGCCAGCAGCCCGACTGGAACCTTTTCCGGGGAGCTGTTTTTT
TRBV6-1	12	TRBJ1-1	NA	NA	CASRGGITEAFF	TGTGCCAGCAGAGGGGGAATCACTGAAGCTTTCTTT
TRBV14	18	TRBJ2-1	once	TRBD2	CASSRLAGGRPVTNEQFF	TGTGCCAGCAGCCGGCTAGCGGGAGGACGGCCGGTTACCAATGAGCAGTTCTTC
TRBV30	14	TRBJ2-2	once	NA	CAWRGGQDTGELFF	TGTGCCTGGAGGGGGGGGCAGGACACCGGGGAGCTGTTTTTT
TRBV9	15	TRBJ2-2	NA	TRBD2	CASRAAGGNTGELFF	TGTGCCAGCAGGGCCGCGGGGGGAAACACCGGGGAGCTGTTTTTT
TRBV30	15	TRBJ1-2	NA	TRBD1	CAWSSSGTGVSGYTF	TGTGCCTGGAGCTCGTCGGGGACAGGTGTTTCTGGCTACACCTTC
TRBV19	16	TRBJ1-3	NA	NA	CASSIGTDRSGNTIYF	TGTGCCAGTAGTATCGGGACTGACCGCTCTGGAAACACCATATATTTT
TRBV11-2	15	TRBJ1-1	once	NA	CASSLATGMNTEAFF	TGTGCCAGCAGCTTAGCGACAGGAATGAACACTGAAGCTTTCTTT
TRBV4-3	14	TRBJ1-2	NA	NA	CASSQDRARDGYTF	TGCGCCAGCAGCCAAGACAGGGCCAGGGATGGCTACACCTTC
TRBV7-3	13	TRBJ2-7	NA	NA	CASSLTDSYEQYF	TGTGCCAGCAGCTTAACGGACAGCTACGAGCAGTACTTC